A single sample gave rise to the 17 T cell receptor beta chains below, sequenced in a study of cytomegalovirus exposure and HLA in healthy donors (dated by TCRdb to about 2017). The library was prepared using the immunoSEQ multiplex PCR assay. For the multiplex PCR, a mixture combining 60 forward primers for TCR Vbeta segments and 13 reverse primers for TCR Jbeta segments was used. This immuneACCESS table, as held by TCRdb, lists in-frame sequences with V and J called but not all clones. Of the missing ones, under half trace to an unresolved V gene in checked studies; the others have no known cause. The sample table records approximately 95,000 clones; about four fifths of these occur just once. The ten biggest clones cover around 9.9% of the sample. Sequencing was carried out using PBMCs. These receptor sequences come from a young man in good health and CMV-seropositive.

This chain joins TRBV9 and TRBJ2-7, with 7 bases aligning to TRBD1. Germline loops: CDR1 SGDLS, CDR2 YYNGEE. The V and J ends lost 2 bases and 2 bases, in that order; junction bases with no gene match: 4. The CDR3 consists of 14 residues. The CDR3 DNA sequence: TGTGCCAGCAGCGTCCGGACAGGAGCCTACGAGCAGTACTTC. As protein: CASSVRTGAYEQYF.

The count of this clone is one. The chain employs TRBV5-6 and TRBJ2-7; D is undetermined. Trimming took off 3 bases at V and 2 bases at J, with 9 bases between the two ends. CDR1 SGHDT and CDR2 YYEEEE come from the germline V gene. This CDR3 contains 13 residues. As DNA, the CDR3 is TGTGCCAGCAGCTCTACAACTACCTACGAGCAGTACTTC. This codes for CASSSTTTYEQYF. Looking up the rest from reference TRBV5-6 and TRBJ2-7 gives the full variable domain: DAGVTQSPTHLIKTRGQQVTLRCSPKSGHDTVSWYQQALGQGPQFIFQYYEEEERQRGNFPDRFSGHQFPNYSSELNVNALLLGDSALYLCASSSTTTYEQYFGPGTRLTVT.

V usage is TRBV7-2 and J usage is TRBJ1-6; D might be TRBD1 (5 bases). V lost 5 bases and J lost 13, with 18 bases in between. The CDR3 is 14 amino acids. CDR1 SGHTA and CDR2 FQGNSA come from the germline V gene. CDR3 coding DNA: TGTGCCAGCAGCACCACGGGGGGGGGAGGCCCCCTCCACTTT. This encodes CASSTTGGGGPLHF. Drawing the rest from reference TRBV7-2 and TRBJ1-6, the complete variable domain is GAGVSQSPSNKVTEKGKDVELRCDPISGHTALYWYRQSLGQGLEFLIYFQGNSAPDKSGLPSDRFSAERTGGSVSTLTIQRTQQEDSAVYLCASSTTGGGGPLHFGNGTRLTVT.

The chain recombines TRBV19 with TRBJ1-4; D unresolved. The V end was cut by 10 bases, the J end by 8 bases, with 11 bases between. CDR3 length: 11 amino acids. Per germline, CDR1 LNHDA and CDR2 SQIVND (reference sequence). DNA for the CDR3: TGTGCCACCTACACAGAGGAAAAACTGTTTTTT. It translates to CATYTEEKLFF.

This rearrangement joins TRBV11-2 to TRBJ2-2, with D possibly matching TRBD2 (6 bases). V was pared by 2 bases and J by 0 bases, with 10 bases between. The germline gives CDR1 SGHAT, CDR2 FQNNGV. There are 16 residues in the CDR3. Written as DNA, the CDR3 is TGTGCCAGCAGCTTACAACGACTAGCGAACACCGGGGAGCTGTTTTTT. This codes for CASSLQRLANTGELFF. Filled out from reference TRBV11-2 and TRBJ2-2, the complete variable domain reads EAGVAQSPRYKIIEKRQSVAFWCNPISGHATLYWYQQILGQGPKLLIQFQNNGVVDDSQLPKDRFSAERLKGVDSTLKIQPAKLEDSAVYLCASSLQRLANTGELFFGEGSRLTVL.

This clone was picked up a small number of times. The V gene is TRBV9, the J gene TRBJ1-4, with D hard to call. V was cut by 0 bases and J by 3 bases, with 15 bases left in between. The CDR3 extends over 17 amino acids. Germline V gene lookup returns CDR1 SGDLS and CDR2 YYNGEE. Written as DNA, the CDR3 is TGTGCCAGCAGCGTAGATCTTAAGCCCGTTCCTAATGAAAAACTGTTTTTT. Its protein product is CASSVDLKPVPNEKLFF.

This clone was seen a few times. V gene TRBV7-8 combines with J gene TRBJ2-3; D may be TRBD2 (5 bases). Between the trimmed V and J ends, which lost 0 bases and 5 bases, there was a span of 9 bases. This CDR3 region has 14 residues. CDR1 SGHVS and CDR2 FQNEAQ come from the germline V gene. The CDR3 bases are TGTGCCAGCAGCTTAGCGGAGGTGATAGATACGCAGTATTTT. Translating it yields CASSLAEVIDTQYF.

V gene TRBV28 combines with J gene TRBJ1-5; D uncertain. Trimming left V 4 bases short and J 4 bases short, with 11 bases between. There are 14 residues in the CDR3. Germline CDR1 reads MDHEN; CDR2 reads SYDVKM. The CDR3 DNA sequence: TGTGCCAGCAGTTCAGCCGAGGGAAATCAGCCCCAGCATTTT. Its protein is CASSSAEGNQPQHF.

CDR3 sequence: CASANNNEQFF. Here the CDR3 DNA reads TGTGCTAGTGCCAACAACAATGAGCAGTTCTTC. The rearrangement uses TRBV12-5 and TRBJ2-1, with D hard to call. From germline, CDR1 is LGHNT and CDR2 FRNRAP. V was cut by 7 bases and J by 5 bases, with 6 bases left in between. The CDR3 runs 11 residues. The full variable domain, in which reference TRBV12-5 and TRBJ2-1 provide the parts outside the CDR3, is DARVTQTPRHKVTEMGQEVTMRCQPILGHNTVFWYRQTMMQGLELLAYFRNRAPLDDSGMPKDRFSAEMPDATLATLKIQPSEPRDSAVYFCASANNNEQFFGPGTRLTVL.

This clone was seen a single time. The chain employs TRBV5-1 and TRBJ2-5; D might be TRBD1 (6 bases). The germline gives CDR1 SGHRS, CDR2 YFSETQ. The CDR3 covers 16 residues. V was cut by 4 bases and J by 5 bases, with 21 bases left in between. In DNA, the CDR3 is TGCGCCAGCAGCCCGGGACAATTGGGCCTCGGGGAGACCCAGTACTTC. Translating gives CASSPGQLGLGETQYF.

The chain recombines TRBV27 with TRBJ1-4; D unresolved. The CDR3 is made up of 16 amino acids. Trimming removed 6 bases from V and 4 bases from J, with 18 bases in between. Looked up from germline, CDR1 is MNHEY and CDR2 is SMNVEV (reference sequence). The CDR3 DNA reads TGTGCCAGCAGGATATGGCCGGGGAGGCTTAATGAAAAACTGTTTTTT. The encoded protein is CASRIWPGRLNEKLFF.

The CDR3 DNA follows: TGTGCCAGCAGCTTGAAACAGGGGGGTGGTGGCTACACCTTC. Translated: CASSLKQGGGGYTF. The J gene is TRBJ1-2, the V gene TRBV5-4, with 8 bases that match TRBD1. This CDR3 region has 14 residues. Looked up from germline, CDR1 is SGHNT and CDR2 is YYREEE (reference sequence). J gave up 7 bases and V 1 base, and 6 bases lay outside the gene matches.

The chain links TRBV21-1 to TRBJ1-2; the DNA was not used to check the table's D call, TRBD1. TRBV21-1 is a pseudogene locus. The length of the CDR3 is 13 residues. CDR3 sequence (DNA): TGTGCCAGCAGCGGAGACAGGGGCTATGGCTACACCTTC. This gives the protein CASSGDRGYGYTF.

V usage is TRBV5-1 and J usage is TRBJ2-6; 8 bases match TRBD1. V gave up 4 bases and J gave up 1 base; unmatched junction bases: 7. The germline V gene has CDR1 SGHRS and CDR2 YFSETQ. CDR3 length: 17 amino acids. CDR3 in amino acids: CASSARDRLSGANVLTF. The CDR3 region has the DNA TGCGCCAGCAGCGCCCGGGACAGGCTTTCTGGGGCCAACGTCCTGACTTTC. The full variable domain, completed using reference TRBV5-1 and TRBJ2-6, is KAGVTQTPRYLIKTRGQQVTLSCSPISGHRSVSWYQQTPGQGLQFLFEYFSETQRNKGNFPGRFSGRQFSNSRSEMNVSTLELGDSALYLCASSARDRLSGANVLTFGAGSRLTVL.

This chain uses TRBV7-2 with TRBJ2-7; the match to TRBD2 covers 11 bases. The V gene's germline CDR1 is SGHTA and CDR2 FQGNSA. This CDR3 is 18 amino acids long. Trimming removed 5 bases from V and 1 base from J; junction bases left unmatched: 13. CDR3 amino acids: CASSTGTSGMWVSYEQYF. In DNA, the CDR3 is TGTGCCAGCAGCACCGGGACTAGCGGTATGTGGGTTTCCTACGAGCAGTACTTC. Complete variable domain (other parts from reference TRBV7-2 and TRBJ2-7): GAGVSQSPSNKVTEKGKDVELRCDPISGHTALYWYRQSLGQGLEFLIYFQGNSAPDKSGLPSDRFSAERTGGSVSTLTIQRTQQEDSAVYLCASSTGTSGMWVSYEQYFGPGTRLTVT.

The chain has TRBV7-8 and TRBJ2-5; D possibly corresponds to TRBD2 (6 bases). V shed 7 bases and J shed 9 bases, with 21 bases lying between them. The CDR3 loop spans 14 amino acids. The germline V gene has CDR1 SGHVS and CDR2 FQNEAQ. In DNA, the CDR3 is TGTGCCAGCAACTCACCTCTGGGTACGGGGGCCCAGTACTTC. It yields the protein CASNSPLGTGAQYF.

This clone was recorded a few times. The V and J genes are TRBV6-1 and TRBJ2-3; D possibly corresponds to TRBD2 (5 bases). V lost 1 base and J lost 6, with 17 bases in between. The germline V gene has CDR1 MNHNS and CDR2 SASEGT. The CDR3 is 16 amino acids. CDR3 sequence reads: CASSEGLRSPGDTQYF. The DNA of the CDR3 is TGTGCCAGCAGTGAAGGCCTCAGATCCCCGGGGGATACGCAGTATTTT.